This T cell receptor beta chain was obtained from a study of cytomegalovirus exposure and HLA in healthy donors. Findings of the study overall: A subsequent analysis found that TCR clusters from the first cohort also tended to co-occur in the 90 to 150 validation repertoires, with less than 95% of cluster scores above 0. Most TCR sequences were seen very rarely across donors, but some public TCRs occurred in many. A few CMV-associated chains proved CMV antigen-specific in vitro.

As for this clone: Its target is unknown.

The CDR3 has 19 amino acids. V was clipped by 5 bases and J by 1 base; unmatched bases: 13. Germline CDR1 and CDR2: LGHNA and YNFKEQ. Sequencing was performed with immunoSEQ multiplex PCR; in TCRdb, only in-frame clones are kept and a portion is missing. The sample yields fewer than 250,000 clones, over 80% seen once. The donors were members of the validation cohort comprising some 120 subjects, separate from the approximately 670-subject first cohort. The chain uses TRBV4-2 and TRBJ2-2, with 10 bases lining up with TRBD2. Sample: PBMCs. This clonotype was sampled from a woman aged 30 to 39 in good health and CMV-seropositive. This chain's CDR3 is CASSAPLAGGWLNTGELFF. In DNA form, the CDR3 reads TGTGCCAGCAGCGCACCCTTAGCGGGAGGTTGGCTGAACACCGGGGAGCTGTTTTTT.